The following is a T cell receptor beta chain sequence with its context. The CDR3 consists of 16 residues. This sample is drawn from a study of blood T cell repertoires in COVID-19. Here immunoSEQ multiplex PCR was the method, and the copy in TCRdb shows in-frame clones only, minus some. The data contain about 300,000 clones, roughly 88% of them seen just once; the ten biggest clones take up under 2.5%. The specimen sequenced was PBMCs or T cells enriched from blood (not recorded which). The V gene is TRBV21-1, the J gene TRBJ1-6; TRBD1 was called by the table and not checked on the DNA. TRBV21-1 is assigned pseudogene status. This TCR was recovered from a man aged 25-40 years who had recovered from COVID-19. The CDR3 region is CASSGTGGRNNSPLHF. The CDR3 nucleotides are TGTGCCAGCAGTGGGACAGGGGGCCGAAATAATTCACCCCTCCACTTT.